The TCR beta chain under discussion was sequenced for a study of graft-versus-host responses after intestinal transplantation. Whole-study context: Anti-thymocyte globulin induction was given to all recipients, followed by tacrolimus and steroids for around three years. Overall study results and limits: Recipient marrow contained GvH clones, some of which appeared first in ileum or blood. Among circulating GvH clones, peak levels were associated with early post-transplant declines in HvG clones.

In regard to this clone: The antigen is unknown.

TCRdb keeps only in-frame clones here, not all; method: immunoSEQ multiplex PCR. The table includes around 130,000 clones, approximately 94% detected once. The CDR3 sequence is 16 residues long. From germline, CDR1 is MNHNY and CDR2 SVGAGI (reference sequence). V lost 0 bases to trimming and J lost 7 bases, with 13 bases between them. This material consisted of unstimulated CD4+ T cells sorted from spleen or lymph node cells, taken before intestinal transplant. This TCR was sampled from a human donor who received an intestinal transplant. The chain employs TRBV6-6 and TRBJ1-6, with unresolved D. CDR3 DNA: TGTGCCAGCAGTTACTCGCGGAACAAGGTGAATTCACCCCTCCACTTT. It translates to CASSYSRNKVNSPLHF.